Presented here are 30 T cell receptor beta chains from one specimen sequenced in a study of naive CD8 T cells in extremely preterm neonates. Repertoires were generated with immunoSEQ multiplex PCR, while TCRdb's copy carries only in-frame clones and drops some. Here the sample spans around 4,600 clones, nearly 99% being singletons. The sequencing input was naive CD8+ T cells from blood. The receptor source for this set is a human donor in good health.

CDR3 sequence reads: CASNGDKSYEQYF. CDR3 in DNA: TGTGCCAGCAACGGGGACAAATCCTACGAGCAGTACTTC. The V call is TRBV28, the J call TRBJ2-7, with a tentative D call TRBD1 (6 bases). Germline lookup yields CDR1 MDHEN and CDR2 SYDVKM. CDR3 length: 13 amino acids. Deletions cut 7 bases from V and 1 base from J, with 11 bases between.

The V and J genes are TRBV4-1 and TRBJ1-2, with TRBD1 as a possible D gene (5 bases). V was cut by 1 base and J by 3 bases, with 15 bases left in between. This CDR3 is built from 16 residues. Germline CDR1 MGHRA, CDR2 YSYEKL. The CDR3 is CASSQVVQGEDYGYTF. The CDR3 region has the DNA TGCGCCAGCAGCCAAGTAGTCCAGGGCGAAGACTATGGCTACACCTTC.

As to this clone: An end of the junction differs from the germline gene, which may be a read error. The chain has TRBV9 and TRBJ2-7, with 7 bases lining up with TRBD1. This CDR3 is built from 16 residues. CDR1 SGDLS and CDR2 YYNGEE come from the germline V gene. The CDR3 region has the DNA TGTGCCAGCAGCCTCCCTCGGACAGGCGGCTCCCACGAGCAGTACTTC. This encodes CASSLPRTGGSHEQYF. Filled out from reference TRBV9 and TRBJ2-7, the complete variable domain reads DSGVTQTPKHLITATGQRVTLRCSPRSGDLSVYWYQQSLDQGLQFLIQYYNGEERAKGNILERFSAQQFPDLHSELNLSSLELGDSALYFCASSLPRTGGSHEQYFGPGTRLTVT.

This clone turned up a few times. The chain is built from TRBV4-3 and TRBJ2-7; tentatively, D is TRBD2 (6 bases). This CDR3 is built from 16 residues. With 0 bases removed from V and 3 bases from J, the gap between germline ends came to 15 bases. The germline gives CDR1 LGHNA, CDR2 YSLEER. Written as DNA, the CDR3 is TGCGCCAGCAGCCAAGATGAGGACTATCGACACTACGAGCAGTACTTC. Its protein is CASSQDEDYRHYEQYF.

V usage is TRBV5-6 and J usage is TRBJ2-7; possible D gene TRBD2, 6 bases. The CDR3 is 13 amino acids. V shed 7 bases and J shed 1 base, with 12 bases lying between them. CDR1 is SGHDT, CDR2 YYEEEE, per germline. The CDR3 sequence: CASGGTRSYEQYF. The CDR3 DNA reads TGTGCCAGCGGAGGGACCAGATCCTACGAGCAGTACTTC.

The rearrangement uses TRBV19 and TRBJ2-7, with TRBD2 identical over 9 bases. The CDR3 contains 15 residues. Germline CDR1 is LNHDA and CDR2 is SQIVND (reference sequence). Trimming took 2 bases from V and 2 from J; bases not matched to a gene: 4. This CDR3 is CASSIFGGRAYEQYF. The CDR3 bases are TGTGCCAGTAGTATATTCGGCGGGAGGGCCTACGAGCAGTACTTC.

The genes are TRBV11-2 and TRBJ2-7, with 8 nucleotides matching TRBD1. The germline V gene encodes CDR1 SGHAT and CDR2 FQNNGV. CDR3 size: 17 residues. J gave up 3 bases and V 2 bases, and 12 bases lay outside the gene matches. The CDR3 loop is CASSLTQGANYGYEQYF. CDR3 sequence (DNA): TGTGCCAGCAGCTTAACTCAGGGGGCAAACTATGGCTACGAGCAGTACTTC.

V gene TRBV2 combines with J gene TRBJ2-1, with D possibly matching TRBD2 (6 bases). V gave up 9 bases and J gave up 5 bases, with 20 bases separating them. The germline gives CDR1 SNHLY, CDR2 FYNNEI. This CDR3 contains 15 residues. The CDR3 nucleotides read TGTGCCAGTTTCTCCGGGACTGGGGTGAACAATGAGCAGTTCTTC. Protein product: CASFSGTGVNNEQFF.

This chain connects TRBV9 to TRBJ2-3; the match to TRBD1 covers 11 bases. Germline V gene lookup returns CDR1 SGDLS and CDR2 YYNGEE. This CDR3 is built from 16 residues. With V trimmed by 0 bases and J by 4 bases, 4 bases remained unmatched. The CDR3 sequence is CASSVGGTGGPDTQYF. CDR3 sequence (DNA): TGTGCCAGCAGCGTAGGTGGGACAGGGGGTCCAGATACGCAGTATTTT.

The V gene is TRBV18, the J gene TRBJ2-6; no reliable D call. Germline CDR1 KGHSH, CDR2 LQKENI. V lost 0 bases and J 0 bases, leaving 3 bases between the germline ends. The CDR3 is 15 residues long. The CDR3 DNA reads TGTGCCAGCTCACCACCCGGCTCTGGGGCCAACGTCCTGACTTTC. This encodes CASSPPGSGANVLTF.

This sequence joins TRBV27 and TRBJ1-2; unclear D gene. Trimming cost V 5 bases and J 2 bases, with 15 bases left between them. The germline V gene encodes CDR1 MNHEY and CDR2 SMNVEV (reference sequence). This CDR3 spans 15 amino acids. CDR3 bases: TGTGCCAGCAGTCCTGGAGCGGAAATGAACTATGGCTACACCTTC. It specifies CASSPGAEMNYGYTF.

The chain joins TRBV7-9 to TRBJ2-5; D not resolved. CDR3 length: 11 amino acids. The V end lost 3 bases, the J end lost 4 bases, and 3 bases lay between the germline ends. Germline V gene data show CDR1 as SEHNR and CDR2 as FQNEAQ (reference sequence). The CDR3 DNA is TGTGCCAGCAGCTTTAGAGAGACCCAGTACTTC. Encoded protein: CASSFRETQYF.

The chain joins TRBV6-6 to TRBJ1-1; 8 nucleotides line up with TRBD1. CDR1 is MNHNY and CDR2 is SVGAGI in the germline V gene (reference sequence). This CDR3 has 16 residues. The V gene end was trimmed by 2 bases and the J gene end by 5 bases; junction bases not matched to a gene: 10. CDR3 sequence: CASSYEQGGKNTEAFF. CDR3 bases: TGTGCCAGCAGTTACGAACAGGGGGGGAAAAATACTGAAGCTTTCTTT.

This sequence joins TRBV10-2 and TRBJ1-5; D gene uncertain. Deletions cut 5 bases from V and 7 bases from J, with 12 bases between. Germline assignment: CDR1 WSHSY and CDR2 SAAADI. The CDR3 is 13 amino acids. This CDR3 is CASSPPGSQPQHF. The DNA for the CDR3 is TGCGCCAGCAGTCCCCCAGGTTCCCAGCCCCAGCATTTT.

This clone has a single count. The chain employs TRBV27 and TRBJ2-3; TRBD2 matches at 8 bases. Trimming removed 0 bases from V and 0 bases from J; junction bases left unmatched: 2. The CDR3 runs 16 residues. The germline gives CDR1 MNHEY, CDR2 SMNVEV (reference sequence). CDR3 sequence: CASSLSASGSTDTQYF. The CDR3 DNA sequence: TGTGCCAGCAGTTTATCGGCTAGCGGGAGCACAGATACGCAGTATTTT.

This clone has just one count. The rearrangement joins TRBV5-1 to TRBJ2-7; TRBD2 is a possible D gene (6 bases). The germline V and J ends were trimmed by 4 bases and 0 bases, with 14 bases remaining between them. The germline V gene has CDR1 SGHRS and CDR2 YFSETQ. This CDR3 region has 15 residues. CDR3 residues: CASSPGTASSYEQYF. CDR3 sequence (DNA): TGCGCCAGCAGCCCCGGGACTGCGAGCTCCTACGAGCAGTACTTC. Supplemented by reference TRBV5-1 and TRBJ2-7, the full variable domain reads KAGVTQTPRYLIKTRGQQVTLSCSPISGHRSVSWYQQTPGQGLQFLFEYFSETQRNKGNFPGRFSGRQFSNSRSEMNVSTLELGDSALYLCASSPGTASSYEQYFGPGTRLTVT.

The chain joins TRBV15 to TRBJ1-5, with 8 bases aligning to TRBD1. Germline assignment: CDR1 LNHNV and CDR2 YYDKDF (reference sequence). Trimming took 5 bases from V and 3 from J; bases not matched to a gene: 3. The CDR3 is 14 amino acids. The DNA for the CDR3 is TGTGCCACCAGCCGGACAGGGATCAATCAGCCCCAGCATTTT. Its translation: CATSRTGINQPQHF.

The V and J genes are TRBV7-9 and TRBJ1-1; TRBD1 might be the D (5 bases). The V end lost 5 bases, the J end lost 5 bases, and 9 bases lay between the germline ends. The CDR3 contains 12 residues. Per germline, CDR1 SEHNR and CDR2 FQNEAQ (reference sequence). The CDR3 sequence: CASSDPGTEAFF. The DNA of the CDR3 is TGTGCCAGCAGCGACCCAGGGACTGAAGCTTTCTTT. The whole variable domain, remainder taken from reference TRBV7-9 and TRBJ1-1, is DTGVSQNPRHKITKRGQNVTFRCDPISEHNRLYWYRQTLGQGPEFLTYFQNEAQLEKSRLLSDRFSAERPKGSFSTLEIQRTEQGDSAMYLCASSDPGTEAFFGQGTRLTVV.

V and J are TRBV2 and TRBJ2-1, with 7 nucleotides matching TRBD2. This CDR3 is 15 amino acids long. Germline CDR1 is SNHLY and CDR2 is FYNNEI. Trimming at V came to 4 bases and at J to 7 bases, leaving 10 bases not matched to a gene. The CDR3 coding sequence is TGTGCCAGCAGTGGGCCCGGGACTAACTTTAATGAGCAGTTCTTC. It codes for CASSGPGTNFNEQFF.

This chain links TRBV7-8 with TRBJ2-3, with D maybe TRBD1 (6 bases). The V end was cut by 11 bases, the J end by 6 bases, with 21 bases between. This CDR3 has 14 amino acids. Germline loops: CDR1 SGHVS, CDR2 FQNEAQ. The CDR3 bases are TGTGCCGTAAGCAGGGCTCCAAGGGGGGATACGCAGTATTTT. Protein: CAVSRAPRGDTQYF.

This chain links TRBV9 with TRBJ2-1, with TRBD1 as a possible D gene (6 bases). This CDR3 region has 16 residues. Looked up from germline, CDR1 is SGDLS and CDR2 is YYNGEE. V was pared by 5 bases and J by 4 bases, with 19 bases between. The CDR3 is CASRAQTGHKYNEQFF. The CDR3 DNA follows: TGTGCCAGCAGAGCCCAAACGGGACACAAGTACAATGAGCAGTTCTTC.

This sequence joins TRBV27 and TRBJ1-1; 9 nucleotides line up with TRBD1. This CDR3 is built from 16 residues. V dropped 0 bases and J dropped 3; count of bases not matched to a gene: 5. CDR1 MNHEY and CDR2 SMNVEV come from the germline V gene (reference sequence). The CDR3 region is CASSLSDRGGDTEAFF. Written as DNA, the CDR3 is TGTGCCAGCAGTTTATCGGACAGGGGAGGGGACACTGAAGCTTTCTTT.

This clone has just one count. The chain uses TRBV9 and TRBJ2-5; TRBD1 aligns across 9 bases. After removal of 0 bases from V and 5 bases from J, the junction contained 5 bases not matched to a gene. The length of the CDR3 is 15 residues. From germline, CDR1 is SGDLS and CDR2 YYNGEE. CDR3 DNA sequence: TGTGCCAGCAGCGTAGAGGGACAGGGTGCTGAGACCCAGTACTTC. Translating gives CASSVEGQGAETQYF.

The chain carries TRBV5-4 and TRBJ1-1, with TRBD1 matching 7 bases. This CDR3 region has 13 residues. Looked up from germline, CDR1 is SGHNT and CDR2 is YYREEE (reference sequence). The V and J ends lost 5 bases and 1 base, in that order; junction bases with no gene match: 2. Written as DNA, the CDR3 is TGTGCCAGCAGACAGGGGTCGAACACTGAAGCTTTCTTT. It specifies CASRQGSNTEAFF. Variable domain in full (rest from reference TRBV5-4 and TRBJ1-1): ETGVTQSPTHLIKTRGQQVTLRCSSQSGHNTVSWYQQALGQGPQFIFQYYREEENGRGNFPPRFSGLQFPNYSSELNVNALELDDSALYLCASRQGSNTEAFFGQGTRLTVV.

This clone was seen once. This chain uses TRBV7-9 with TRBJ2-1, with TRBD1 matching 7 bases. Unmatched junction bases numbered 5, after V lost 2 bases and J lost 4 bases. From germline, CDR1 is SEHNR and CDR2 FQNEAQ (reference sequence). CDR3 length equals 15 residues. Written as DNA, the CDR3 is TGTGCCAGCAGCTTACAACAGGGGTCGTACAATGAGCAGTTCTTC. Translated, it gives CASSLQQGSYNEQFF. The variable domain in full, completed from reference TRBV7-9 and TRBJ2-1, reads DTGVSQNPRHKITKRGQNVTFRCDPISEHNRLYWYRQTLGQGPEFLTYFQNEAQLEKSRLLSDRFSAERPKGSFSTLEIQRTEQGDSAMYLCASSLQQGSYNEQFFGPGTRLTVL.

The chain joins TRBV27 to TRBJ2-7; TRBD2 is a possible D gene (6 bases). V was trimmed by 4 bases and J by 2 bases, leaving 12 bases between them. CDR1 and CDR2 from the germline V gene are MNHEY and SMNVEV (reference sequence). The CDR3 is 14 amino acids. For the CDR3, the DNA is TGTGCCAGCAGTTCGGGAGACCGGCCCTACGAGCAGTACTTC. This codes for CASSSGDRPYEQYF.

The chain couples TRBV27 to TRBJ2-7; 10 bases align to TRBD2. Germline-derived CDR1 and CDR2 are MNHEY and SMNVEV (reference sequence). This CDR3 has 16 amino acids. J was trimmed by 3 bases and V by 6 bases; bases with no gene match: 11. The CDR3 bases are TGTGCCAGCAGAGCCAGGGCTAGCGGGAGTCGCTACGAGCAGTACTTC. It encodes CASRARASGSRYEQYF.

The chain uses TRBV27 and TRBJ2-5; D may be TRBD2 (6 bases). The J call is in doubt because the DNA end fits TRBJ2-7 better. The CDR3 contains 13 residues. Germline V gene data show CDR1 as MNHEY and CDR2 as SMNVEV (reference sequence). The DNA of the CDR3 is TGTGCCACCCGGGAGCTAGACAGAAACGAGCAGTACTTC. Translated: CATRELDRNEQYF.

This clone was detected only once. The rearrangement links TRBV27 to TRBJ2-1; D gene unclear. CDR1 and CDR2 from the germline V gene are MNHEY and SMNVEV (reference sequence). The germline V and J ends were trimmed by 0 bases and 2 bases, with 11 bases remaining between them. The CDR3 extends over 16 amino acids. Written as DNA, the CDR3 is TGTGCCAGCAGTTTATCGACCCCTCGGGCCTACAATGAGCAGTTCTTC. It encodes CASSLSTPRAYNEQFF.

The chain has TRBV10-3 and TRBJ2-1, with D perhaps TRBD2 (6 bases). CDR3 length: 14 amino acids. Germline loops: CDR1 ENHRY, CDR2 SYGVKD. The ends were cut back, 6 bases at V and 4 bases at J, with 13 bases in the middle. The CDR3 loop reads CAIRASGLYNEQFF. The CDR3 DNA reads TGTGCCATCAGGGCTTCGGGACTTTACAATGAGCAGTTCTTC.